Following are 28 T cell receptor beta chains from one sample sequenced in a study of vaccination and CD4 T cells after COVID-19. Researchers used the Oncomine TCR Beta short-read assay to sequence DNA from cultured CD4+ T cells. It was cultured CD4+ T cells from which genomic DNA was extracted. TCRdb itself ran the PCR reads through MiXCR, one entry per CDR3 protein. The sample consists of more than 7,000 distinct CDR3 sequences, 25% to 35% of them appearing once. The antigens these receptors bind are not known. Treatment specified: approximately nine-day PBMC culture with coronavirus spike peptide pools or control peptides (ViraFEST assay). CD4+ T cells that came from the unexposed donor were collected before the COVID-19 pandemic (2011-2018). The specimen sequenced was CD4+ T cells from blood, cultured in vitro. The receptors stem from a human donor in good health.

CDR3 protein: CASSGSLAGAKETQYF. In DNA, the CDR3 is TGTGCCAGCAGTGGCAGCCTAGCGGGGGCTAAGGAGACCCAGTACTTC. This chain links TRBV6-2 or TRBV6-3 with TRBJ2-5, with 10 bases matching TRBD2. The V and J ends lost 5 bases and 5 bases, in that order; junction bases with no gene match: 11. CDR1 MNHEY and CDR2 SVGEGT come from the germline V gene. The length of the CDR3 is 16 residues.

The table lists this clonotype with a few counts. The rearrangement joins TRBV6-1 to TRBJ2-3; 8 bases align to TRBD2. The CDR3 extends over 12 amino acids. Germline assignment: CDR1 MNHNS and CDR2 SASEGT. V was pared by 11 bases and J by 6 bases, with 7 bases of the junction left unmatched. The chain's CDR3 is CAGKREPDTQYF. CDR3 DNA: TGTGCCGGGAAGCGGGAGCCCGATACGCAGTATTTT.

J is TRBJ2-1 and V is TRBV28, with D tentatively TRBD1 (5 bases). CDR1 is MDHEN and CDR2 is SYDVKM in the germline V gene. V was cut by 3 bases and J by 4 bases, with 7 bases left in between. The CDR3 extends over 13 amino acids. Here the CDR3 DNA reads TGTGCCAGCAGTTTGAGACAGTACAATGAGCAGTTCTTC. Translating it yields CASSLRQYNEQFF.

By sample share, this clonotype is medium-sized. The rearrangement links TRBV20-1 to TRBJ1-5, with no clear D. The CDR3 sequence is 14 residues long. V was trimmed by 0 bases and J by 5 bases, leaving 11 bases between them. The germline CDR1 and CDR2 sequences are DFQATT and SNEGSKA (reference sequence). The CDR3: CSAREPLGDQPQHF. The CDR3 coding sequence is TGCAGTGCTAGAGAGCCTTTGGGCGATCAGCCCCAGCATTTT.

This chain uses TRBV6-1 with TRBJ2-1, with D unresolved. The CDR3 length is 18 residues. Germline V gene data show CDR1 as MNHNS and CDR2 as SASEGT. Trimming shortened V by 0 bases and J by 7 bases, and 22 bases separated the two germline ends. CDR3 DNA: TGTGCCAGCAGTGAAGCAATCTACAAGACCCGGTCGAGAAATGAGCAGTTCTTC. This sequence encodes CASSEAIYKTRSRNEQFF.

The chain is built from TRBV9 and TRBJ2-1; D not certain. With 0 bases removed from V and 0 bases from J, the gap between germline ends came to 7 bases. This CDR3 contains 15 residues. The germline CDR1 and CDR2 sequences are SGDLS and YYNGEE. The CDR3 loop reads CASSVGPGSYNEQFF. CDR3 nucleotides: TGTGCCAGCAGCGTAGGTCCAGGCTCCTACAATGAGCAGTTCTTC.

This clonotype was counted a few times. CDR3 sequence (DNA): TGCAGTGCCACGACAGGGAGAGATGAAAAACTGTTTTTT. This codes for CSATTGRDEKLFF. The genes are TRBV20-1 and TRBJ1-4; 7 bases agree with TRBD1. The CDR3 runs 13 residues. Germline CDR1 DFQATT, CDR2 SNEGSKA (reference sequence). J gave up 6 bases and V 6 bases, and 7 bases lay outside the gene matches.

The rearrangement joins TRBV7-3 to TRBJ2-7; maybe TRBD1 (6 bases). V was shortened by 5 bases and J by 2 bases, with 16 bases between the two germline ends. The CDR3 is made up of 15 amino acids. Germline V gives CDR1 SGHTA, CDR2 FQGTGA. This CDR3 is CASSQRAGVPYEQYF. The DNA for the CDR3 is TGTGCCAGCAGCCAACGGGCAGGGGTTCCCTACGAGCAGTACTTC.

The chain is built from TRBV5-4 and TRBJ2-7; D is uncertain. The length of the CDR3 is 15 residues. Per the germline V gene, CDR1 is SGHNT and CDR2 is YYREEE (reference sequence). Trimming removed 4 bases from V and 3 bases from J, with 17 bases in between. The CDR3 DNA reads TGTGCCAGCAGCCCCGGAAGCCGAGGTGTCTACGAGCAGTACTTC. Protein: CASSPGSRGVYEQYF.

To note about this clonotype: Germline and junction disagree at one end, which may indicate a read error. V usage is TRBV12-3 or TRBV12-4 and J usage is TRBJ2-5, with a weak D call TRBD1 (6 bases). The CDR3 consists of 11 residues. The CDR3 protein is CASRGALTEYF. The CDR3 nucleotides read TGTGCCAGCAGGGGGGCCTTGACCGAGTACTTC.

The chain is built from TRBV20-1 and TRBJ2-3, with 9 bases aligning to TRBD2. The CDR3 sequence is 16 residues long. V dropped 2 bases and J dropped 4; count of bases not matched to a gene: 10. Germline V gene sequence: CDR1 DFQATT, CDR2 SNEGSKA (reference sequence). The CDR3 spells CSARRRLAGSADTQYF. The CDR3 DNA reads as TGCAGTGCTAGACGGCGGCTAGCGGGATCCGCAGATACGCAGTATTTT.

By its share, this clonotype is medium-sized. This chain joins TRBV20-1 and TRBJ1-5; a weak D match, TRBD1 (5 bases). V lost 1 base to trimming and J lost 0 bases, with 13 bases between them. CDR3 length: 16 amino acids. Germline V lookup: CDR1 DFQATT, CDR2 SNEGSKA (reference sequence). Here the CDR3 reads CSARGVGPNSNQPQHF. DNA for the CDR3: TGCAGTGCTAGAGGGGTGGGACCAAATAGCAATCAGCCCCAGCATTTT.

This clonotype was observed a single time. J is TRBJ2-1 and V is TRBV20-1, with D possibly being TRBD2 (6 bases). V was clipped by 3 bases and J by 5 bases, with 11 bases between them. Germline V gives CDR1 DFQATT, CDR2 SNEGSKA (reference sequence). The CDR3 extends over 13 amino acids. The CDR3 spells CSASGSHDNEQFF. The CDR3 region has the DNA TGCAGTGCTAGCGGGAGCCACGACAATGAGCAGTTCTTC.

The CDR3: CASSIIGNTIYF. The CDR3 DNA sequence: TGTGCCAGTAGTATCATCGGGAACACCATATATTTT. The genes are TRBV19 and TRBJ1-3; no firm D call. The CDR3 covers 12 residues. The V end was cut by 3 bases, the J end by 7 bases, with 7 bases between. Germline V gene data show CDR1 as LNHDA and CDR2 as SQIVND (reference sequence).

The rearrangement uses TRBV27 and TRBJ2-1; a possible D gene is TRBD2 (5 bases). Trimming left V 0 bases short and J 2 bases short, with 11 bases between. CDR3 length equals 16 residues. Germline CDR1 is MNHEY and CDR2 is SMNVEV (reference sequence). This CDR3 reads CASSLSVAGPYNEQFF. CDR3 DNA sequence: TGTGCCAGCAGTTTATCCGTCGCGGGCCCCTACAATGAGCAGTTCTTC.

This clonotype was counted between two and nine times. The V call is TRBV20-1, the J call TRBJ1-1; 7 bases fit TRBD1. The CDR3 is 14 residues long. Per germline, CDR1 DFQATT and CDR2 SNEGSKA (reference sequence). With V trimmed by 5 bases and J by 1 base, 7 bases remained unmatched. The CDR3 reads CSAPHRQGNTEAFF. CDR3 DNA: TGCAGTGCTCCCCATAGACAGGGGAACACTGAAGCTTTCTTT.

The sample holds one count of this clonotype. The chain carries TRBV11-3 and TRBJ2-3; a weak D match, TRBD1 (6 bases). Germline V gene data show CDR1 as SGHNT and CDR2 as YENEEA. This CDR3 has 15 amino acids. V lost 5 bases, J lost 4 bases, and 16 bases lay in between. The CDR3 region has the DNA TGTGCCAGCAGCCACCTAGGGGGAGCGCCAGATACGCAGTATTTT. Residues: CASSHLGGAPDTQYF.

The rearrangement uses TRBV7-6 and TRBJ2-2; 13 bases line up with TRBD2. V trimming: 0 bases; J trimming: 5 bases; junction bases outside the gene matches: 12. This CDR3 comprises 20 residues. Germline V lookup: CDR1 SGHVS, CDR2 FNYEAQ. CDR3 in DNA: TGTGCCAGCAGCTTAGCCCGGACTAGCGGGAGAATTTTGGGTACCGGGGAGCTGTTTTTT. Translating gives CASSLARTSGRILGTGELFF.

The chain uses TRBV6-2 or TRBV6-3 and TRBJ2-1; D not resolved. This CDR3 is built from 14 residues. Germline assignment: CDR1 MNHEY and CDR2 SVGEGT. Trimming cost V 1 base and J 3 bases, with 7 bases left between them. The chain's CDR3 is CASSYFSSYNEQFF. Written as DNA, the CDR3 is TGTGCCAGCAGTTACTTCTCTAGCTACAATGAGCAGTTCTTC.

This chain joins TRBV6-5 and TRBJ2-5; TRBD2 might be the D (6 bases). CDR1 is MNHEY and CDR2 is SVGAGI in the germline V gene. Trimming left V 2 bases short and J 4 bases short, with 17 bases between. The CDR3 spans 16 residues. In nucleotides, the CDR3 is TGTGCCAGCAGTTACGCGCCCCTGGCGGGGAGAGAGACCCAGTACTTC. Encoded protein: CASSYAPLAGRETQYF.

The rearrangement joins TRBV7-3 to TRBJ2-1; a possible D gene is TRBD2 (5 bases). V dropped 4 bases and J dropped 3 bases, with 13 bases sitting between them. The germline CDR1 and CDR2 sequences are SGHTA and FQGTGA. CDR3 length: 15 amino acids. CDR3 sequence reads: CASSSLGGLYNEQFF. The CDR3 DNA sequence: TGTGCCAGCAGCTCTCTCGGAGGACTCTACAATGAGCAGTTCTTC. Full variable domain (outside the CDR3, taken from reference TRBV7-3 and TRBJ2-1): GAGVSQTPSNKVTEKGKYVELRCDPISGHTALYWYRQSLGQGPEFLIYFQGTGAADDSGLPNDRFFAVRPEGSVSTLKIQRTERGDSAVYLCASSSLGGLYNEQFFGPGTRLTVL.

This sequence joins TRBV29-1 and TRBJ2-3, with 9 bases matching TRBD1. The CDR3 is made up of 14 amino acids. V lost 7 bases, J lost 4 bases, and 9 bases stayed unmatched. Germline lookup yields CDR1 SQVTM and CDR2 ANQGSEA. CDR3 loop: CSATGTGSADTQYF. Here the CDR3 DNA reads TGCAGCGCAACAGGGACAGGGAGTGCAGATACGCAGTATTTT.

This chain connects TRBV7-6 to TRBJ2-2, with 9 bases lining up with TRBD2. CDR3 length: 17 residues. V shed 2 bases, J shed 1 base, and the junction held 5 bases outside the gene matches. Germline V gives CDR1 SGHVS, CDR2 FNYEAQ. CDR3 in DNA: TGTGCCAGCAGCTTAACGGAGACTAGCGGGAACACCGGGGAGCTGTTTTTT. This translates into CASSLTETSGNTGELFF.

As for this clonotype: Germline and junction disagree at one end, which may indicate a read error. The V gene is TRBV20-1, the J gene TRBJ1-5; 7 bases match TRBD1. This CDR3 is 15 amino acids long. Per germline, CDR1 DFQATT and CDR2 SNEGSKA (reference sequence). The DNA of the CDR3 is TGCAGTGCTAGAGATCCGGACAGGAGCAATCAGCCCCAGCGTTTT. It translates to CSARDPDRSNQPQRF.

This clonotype is large. The J gene is TRBJ1-5, the V gene TRBV7-8; a possible D gene is TRBD1 (5 bases). Trimming took 3 bases from V and 3 from J, leaving 9 bases between them. The length of the CDR3 is 14 residues. Germline CDR1 reads SGHVS; CDR2 reads FQNEAQ. CDR3 nucleotides: TGTGCCAGCAGCTTCAGGGACCTCAATCAGCCCCAGCATTTT. Residues: CASSFRDLNQPQHF. Looking up the rest from reference TRBV7-8 and TRBJ1-5 gives the full variable domain: GAGVSQSPRYKVAKRGQDVALRCDPISGHVSLFWYQQALGQGPEFLTYFQNEAQLDKSGLPSDRFFAERPEGSVSTLKIQRTQQEDSAVYLCASSFRDLNQPQHFGDGTRLSIL.

The chain carries TRBV9 and TRBJ2-7; 8 bases align to TRBD1. Trimming took 3 bases from V and 2 from J; bases not matched to a gene: 10. CDR3 length: 16 residues. Germline V CDR1 and CDR2: SGDLS, YYNGEE. The CDR3 reads CASSAGTGLRPYEQYF. The CDR3 coding sequence is TGTGCCAGCAGCGCGGGGACAGGACTCCGACCCTACGAGCAGTACTTC.

This clonotype was seen only a few times. V and J are TRBV20-1 and TRBJ2-7, with 8 bases aligning to TRBD2. The CDR3 extends over 14 amino acids. Trimming took 1 base from V and 6 from J; bases not matched to a gene: 8. CDR1 DFQATT and CDR2 SNEGSKA come from the germline V gene (reference sequence). CDR3 nucleotide sequence: TGCAGTGCTAGAGTTGGAGCGGGAGCCACCGAGCAGTACTTC. Translated: CSARVGAGATEQYF.

V and J are TRBV20-1 and TRBJ1-2, with TRBD1 as a possible D gene (5 bases). This CDR3 region has 14 residues. The V end was cut by 3 bases, the J end by 4 bases, with 15 bases between. Germline V gene sequence: CDR1 DFQATT, CDR2 SNEGSKA (reference sequence). The CDR3 nucleotides are TGCAGTGCTAGCCTTCAGGGAGGGAGCTATGGCTACACCTTC. It translates to CSASLQGGSYGYTF.